The 11 T cell receptor beta chains presented below share a single source sample, sequenced in a study of human T cells and chemical hapten exposure. A single record per CDR3 protein comes from TCRdb applying MiXCR to the RACE reads. The data show roughly 34,000 distinct CDR3 sequences, with approximately 10% seen just once and around a quarter held by the top ten. As to time point: pre-sensitization, week 0. Documented treatment: therapeutic diphenylcyclopropenone sensitization with weekly scalp DPC. Unfractionated whole blood was the source from which total RNA was extracted. The sample was whole blood, taken in connection with sensitization to the hapten diphenylcyclopropenone (DPC). Source of these receptors: a man aged 50-60 years with alopecia areata. Some clones in this sample may be carry-over from other donors' samples.

This clonotype was seen many times. The genes are TRBV29-1 and TRBJ1-5; tentatively, D is TRBD1 (5 bases). Germline V gene sequence: CDR1 SQVTM, CDR2 ANQGSEA. The CDR3 loop spans 14 amino acids. Trimming shortened V by 6 bases and J by 4 bases, and 16 bases separated the two germline ends. CDR3 sequence: CSVSGGFGNQPQHF. DNA for the CDR3: TGCAGCGTCTCCGGGGGGTTTGGGAATCAGCCCCAGCATTTT.

This clonotype has ten or more counts. The chain carries TRBV29-1 and TRBJ1-2; D possibly corresponds to TRBD1 (5 bases). Germline CDR1 is SQVTM and CDR2 is ANQGSEA. Trimming pared 8 bases from V and 4 bases from J, leaving 17 bases between. This CDR3 comprises 13 residues. The CDR3 DNA sequence: TGCAGCTCCAAGGGACCGCAAGTCTATGGCTACACCTTC. Amino acid sequence: CSSKGPQVYGYTF. Filled out from reference TRBV29-1 and TRBJ1-2, the complete variable domain reads SAVISQKPSRDICQRGTSLTIQCQVDSQVTMMFWYRQQPGQSLTLIATANQGSEATYESGFVIDKFPISRPNLTFSTLTVSNMSPEDSSIYLCSSKGPQVYGYTFGSGTRLTVV.

This clonotype was counted at least ten times. The genes are TRBV11-2 and TRBJ2-2; D is uncertain. Germline lookup yields CDR1 SGHAT and CDR2 FQNNGV. This CDR3 is built from 14 residues. Trimming took off 2 bases at V and 0 bases at J, with 4 bases between the two ends. The CDR3 coding sequence is TGTGCCAGCAGCTTACCTCCGAACACCGGGGAGCTGTTTTTT. Protein: CASSLPPNTGELFF.

Ten or more counts support this clonotype. The gene calls are TRBV7-6 and TRBJ2-7; D unclear. Germline V gives CDR1 SGHVS, CDR2 FNYEAQ. Trimming shortened V by 1 base and J by 5 bases, and 3 bases separated the two germline ends. This CDR3 has 11 residues. Here the CDR3 DNA reads TGTGCCAGCAGCTTAGAGAACGAGCAGTACTTC. Its translation: CASSLENEQYF.

Ten or more counts support this clonotype. The V gene is TRBV29-1, the J gene TRBJ1-1; D remains unclear. The CDR3 sequence is 14 residues long. The V and J ends lost 2 bases and 0 bases respectively, with 10 bases between them. The germline gives CDR1 SQVTM, CDR2 ANQGSEA. The CDR3 loop is CSVERGWVNTEAFF. DNA for the CDR3: TGCAGCGTTGAAAGAGGTTGGGTGAACACTGAAGCTTTCTTT.

Only a few counts were recorded for this clonotype. The V and J genes are TRBV29-1 and TRBJ2-3; TRBD1 matches 7 bases. V dropped 7 bases and J dropped 3; count of bases not matched to a gene: 4. The length of the CDR3 is 12 residues. Germline lookup yields CDR1 SQVTM and CDR2 ANQGSEA. The CDR3 region is CSGQTGTDTQYF. Here the CDR3 DNA reads TGCAGCGGCCAGACAGGGACAGATACGCAGTATTTT.

The table lists this clonotype with many counts. The V gene is TRBV5-6, the J gene TRBJ2-1; weak D call: TRBD2 (5 bases). The CDR3 runs 13 residues. V lost 0 bases and J 6 bases, leaving 7 bases between the germline ends. Germline CDR1 SGHDT, CDR2 YYEEEE. The CDR3 here is CASSLDSGNEQFF. The CDR3 region has the DNA TGTGCCAGCAGCTTGGACAGCGGCAATGAGCAGTTCTTC.

There are many counts of this clonotype. Here the CDR3 DNA reads TGTGCCAGCAGGAGCGGGAACAATTTGAACACAGATACGCAGTATTTT. Its translation: CASRSGNNLNTDTQYF. This chain uses TRBV28 with TRBJ2-3; 7 bases are shared with TRBD2. From germline, CDR1 is MDHEN and CDR2 SYDVKM. The CDR3 is 16 amino acids. The V segment lost 6 bases and the J segment 2 bases; nucleotides outside the gene matches: 11.

This clonotype was detected many times. V usage is TRBV20-1 and J usage is TRBJ2-7, with 11 bases matching TRBD2. Unmatched junction bases numbered 11, after V lost 5 bases and J lost 5 bases. This CDR3 contains 15 residues. Germline V gene sequence: CDR1 DFQATT, CDR2 SNEGSKA (reference sequence). The CDR3 protein is CSAHSTSGRFHEQYF. The CDR3 bases are TGCAGTGCTCATTCAACTAGCGGGAGATTCCACGAGCAGTACTTC.

Many counts were recorded for this clonotype. V usage is TRBV13 and J usage is TRBJ2-7; no definite D call. The ends were cut back, 0 bases at V and 6 bases at J, with 9 bases in the middle. This CDR3 has 13 amino acids. Germline V lookup: CDR1 PRHDT, CDR2 FYEKMQ (reference sequence). The CDR3 spells CASSLGLPGEQYF. The CDR3 DNA reads as TGTGCCAGCAGCTTAGGCCTCCCAGGCGAGCAGTACTTC.

The chain carries TRBV29-1 and TRBJ1-1; 7 bases map to TRBD1. The CDR3 is made up of 13 amino acids. J lost 3 bases, V lost 6 bases, and 7 bases had no gene match. CDR1 is SQVTM and CDR2 is ANQGSEA in the germline V gene. The CDR3 here is CSVLNRGDTEAFF. The CDR3 coding sequence is TGCAGCGTATTAAACAGGGGAGACACTGAAGCTTTCTTT.